This TCR beta chain is drawn from a study of cytomegalovirus exposure and HLA in healthy donors. Study results and caveats: A later analysis linked around 17,000 TCR beta sequences to HLA alleles at 0.05 false discovery rate. Researchers counted around 170 TCR beta chains as cytomegalovirus-associated. Across donors, sequencing depth was assumed by presence/absence analyses to be roughly uniform.

V was clipped by 1 base and J by 2 bases, with 12 bases between them. The CDR3 is 15 residues long. CDR1 and CDR2 from the germline V gene are SGHTA and FQGTGA. Comments on this clone: What it binds is not known.

Primers for the PCR totalled 60 Vbeta and 13 Jbeta. Only in-frame clones appear in the TCRdb table, and some are missing; sequencing was by immunoSEQ multiplex PCR. This sample has 160,000 or so clones, with around three quarters found just once. The chain joins TRBV7-3 to TRBJ2-7; the D gene is possibly TRBD2 (6 bases). Sequenced sample: PBMCs. This clonotype was obtained from a man in his forties in good health and CMV-seronegative. CDR3 sequence (DNA): TGTGCCAGCAGCTTAAGAGCGGGCGTCCCCTACGAGCAGTACTTC. Translating gives CASSLRAGVPYEQYF.